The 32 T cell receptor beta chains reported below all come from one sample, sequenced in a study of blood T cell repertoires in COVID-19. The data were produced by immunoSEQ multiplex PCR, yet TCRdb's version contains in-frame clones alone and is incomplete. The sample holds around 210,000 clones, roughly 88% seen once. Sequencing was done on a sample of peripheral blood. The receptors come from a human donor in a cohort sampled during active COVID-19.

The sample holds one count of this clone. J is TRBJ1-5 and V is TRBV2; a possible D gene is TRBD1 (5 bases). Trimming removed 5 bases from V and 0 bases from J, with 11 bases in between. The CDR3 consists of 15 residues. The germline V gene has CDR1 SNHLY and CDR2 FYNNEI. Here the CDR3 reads CASSHQGYSNQPQHF. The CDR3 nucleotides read TGTGCCAGCAGTCACCAGGGTTATAGCAATCAGCCCCAGCATTTT.

The CDR3 spells CASSQTGTGKHEQYF. The CDR3 nucleotides read TGTGCCAGCTCACAAACCGGGACAGGGAAACACGAGCAGTACTTC. The rearrangement joins TRBV18 to TRBJ2-7, with 9 nucleotides matching TRBD1. Germline V gene sequence: CDR1 KGHSH, CDR2 LQKENI. Trimming removed 4 bases from V and 5 bases from J; junction bases left unmatched: 9. This CDR3 has 15 residues.

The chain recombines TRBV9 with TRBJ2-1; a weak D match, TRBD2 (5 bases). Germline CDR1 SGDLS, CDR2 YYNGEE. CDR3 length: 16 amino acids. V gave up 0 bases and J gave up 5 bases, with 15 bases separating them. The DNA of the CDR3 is TGTGCCAGCAGCGTAGCGCCGGGGTCCGGGGACAATGAGCAGTTCTTC. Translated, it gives CASSVAPGSGDNEQFF.

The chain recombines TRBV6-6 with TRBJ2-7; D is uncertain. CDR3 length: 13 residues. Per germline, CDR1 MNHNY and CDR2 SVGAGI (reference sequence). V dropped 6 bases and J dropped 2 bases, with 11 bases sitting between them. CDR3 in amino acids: CASSHATAYEQYF. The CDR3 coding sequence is TGTGCCAGCAGCCACGCTACCGCCTACGAGCAGTACTTC.

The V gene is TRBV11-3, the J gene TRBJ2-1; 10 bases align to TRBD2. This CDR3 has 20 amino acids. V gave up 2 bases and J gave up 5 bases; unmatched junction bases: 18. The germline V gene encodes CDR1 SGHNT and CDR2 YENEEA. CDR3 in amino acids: CASSLSLGTSGNKIDNEQFF. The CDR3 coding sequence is TGTGCCAGCAGCTTATCTTTGGGAACTAGCGGGAATAAGATTGACAATGAGCAGTTCTTC. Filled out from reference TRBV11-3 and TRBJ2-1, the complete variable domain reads EAGVVQSPRYKIIEKKQPVAFWCNPISGHNTLYWYLQNLGQGPELLIRYENEEAVDDSQLPKDRFSAERLKGVDSTLKIQPAELGDSAVYLCASSLSLGTSGNKIDNEQFFGPGTRLTVL.

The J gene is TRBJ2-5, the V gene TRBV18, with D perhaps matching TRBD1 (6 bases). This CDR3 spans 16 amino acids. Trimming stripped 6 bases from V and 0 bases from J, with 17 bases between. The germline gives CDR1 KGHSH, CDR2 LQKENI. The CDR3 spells CASSPRQDLYQETQYF. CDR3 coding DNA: TGTGCCAGCTCCCCTAGACAGGACTTGTACCAAGAGACCCAGTACTTC.

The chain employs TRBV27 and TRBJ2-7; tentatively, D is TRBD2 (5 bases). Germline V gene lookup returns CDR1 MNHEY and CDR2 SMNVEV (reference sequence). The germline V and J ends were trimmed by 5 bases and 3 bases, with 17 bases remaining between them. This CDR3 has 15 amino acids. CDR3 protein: CASSTPQASGYEQYF. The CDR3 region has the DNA TGTGCCAGCAGTACGCCGCAAGCAAGCGGCTACGAGCAGTACTTC.

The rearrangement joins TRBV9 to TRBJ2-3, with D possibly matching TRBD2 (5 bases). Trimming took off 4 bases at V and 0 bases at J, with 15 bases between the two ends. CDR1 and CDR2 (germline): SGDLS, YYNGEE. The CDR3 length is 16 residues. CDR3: CASSPVGGGSTDTQYF. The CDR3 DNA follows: TGTGCCAGCAGCCCCGTCGGAGGAGGAAGCACAGATACGCAGTATTTT.

The DNA for the CDR3 is TGCGCCAGCAGAGGGACAGTTAATGAAAAACTGTTTTTT. Translating gives CASRGTVNEKLFF. The chain joins TRBV5-1 to TRBJ1-4, with 7 bases fitting TRBD1. Per the germline V gene, CDR1 is SGHRS and CDR2 is YFSETQ. This CDR3 has 13 amino acids. Trimming cost V 5 bases and J 4 bases; bases outside gene matches: 2.

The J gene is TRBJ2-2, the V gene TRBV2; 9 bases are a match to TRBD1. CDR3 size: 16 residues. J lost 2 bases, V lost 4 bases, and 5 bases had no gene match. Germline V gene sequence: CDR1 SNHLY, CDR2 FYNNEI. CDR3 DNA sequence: TGTGCCAGCAGTGGGGACAGGGCCAAAAACACCGGGGAGCTGTTTTTT. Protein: CASSGDRAKNTGELFF. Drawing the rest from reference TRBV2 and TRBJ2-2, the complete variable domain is EPEVTQTPSHQVTQMGQEVILRCVPISNHLYFYWYRQILGQKVEFLVSFYNNEISEKSEIFDDQFSVERPDGSNFTLKIRSTKLEDSAMYFCASSGDRAKNTGELFFGEGSRLTVL.

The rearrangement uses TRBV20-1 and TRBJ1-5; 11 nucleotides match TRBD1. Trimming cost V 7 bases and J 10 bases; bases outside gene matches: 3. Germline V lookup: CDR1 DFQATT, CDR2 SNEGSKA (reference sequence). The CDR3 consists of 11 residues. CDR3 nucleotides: TGCAGTGTGGACAGGGGGCTCCCCCAGCATTTT. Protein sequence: CSVDRGLPQHF.

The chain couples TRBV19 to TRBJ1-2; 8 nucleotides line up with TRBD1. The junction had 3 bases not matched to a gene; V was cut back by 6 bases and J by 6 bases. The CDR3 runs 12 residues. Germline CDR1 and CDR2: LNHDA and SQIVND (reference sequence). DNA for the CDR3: TGTGCCAGTAGCAGGACAGGGAATGGCTACACCTTC. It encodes CASSRTGNGYTF.

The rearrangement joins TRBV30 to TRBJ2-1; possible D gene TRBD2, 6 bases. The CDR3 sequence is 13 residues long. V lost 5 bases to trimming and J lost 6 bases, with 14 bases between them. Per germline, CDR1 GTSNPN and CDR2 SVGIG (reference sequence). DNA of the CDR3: TGTGCCTGGTCTCCGGGAGCACCCAATGAGCAGTTCTTC. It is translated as CAWSPGAPNEQFF.

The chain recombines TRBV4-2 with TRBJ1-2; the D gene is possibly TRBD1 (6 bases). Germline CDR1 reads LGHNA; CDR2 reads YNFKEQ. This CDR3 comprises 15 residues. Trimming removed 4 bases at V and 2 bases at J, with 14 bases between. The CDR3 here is CASSPQTGPNYGYTF. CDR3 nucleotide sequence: TGTGCCAGCAGCCCTCAGACAGGACCCAACTATGGCTACACCTTC.

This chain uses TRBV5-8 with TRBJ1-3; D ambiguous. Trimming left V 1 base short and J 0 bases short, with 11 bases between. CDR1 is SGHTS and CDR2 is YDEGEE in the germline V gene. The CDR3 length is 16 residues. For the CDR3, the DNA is TGTGCCAGCAGCTTGAGTGGGCGAGCCTCTGGAAACACCATATATTTT. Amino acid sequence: CASSLSGRASGNTIYF.

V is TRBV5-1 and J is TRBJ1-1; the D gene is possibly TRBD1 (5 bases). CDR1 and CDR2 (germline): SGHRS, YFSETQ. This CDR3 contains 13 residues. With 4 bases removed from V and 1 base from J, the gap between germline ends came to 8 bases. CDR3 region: CASSRTGNTEAFF. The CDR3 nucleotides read TGCGCCAGCAGCCGAACAGGGAACACTGAAGCTTTCTTT. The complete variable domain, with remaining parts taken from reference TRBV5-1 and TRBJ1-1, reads KAGVTQTPRYLIKTRGQQVTLSCSPISGHRSVSWYQQTPGQGLQFLFEYFSETQRNKGNFPGRFSGRQFSNSRSEMNVSTLELGDSALYLCASSRTGNTEAFFGQGTRLTVV.

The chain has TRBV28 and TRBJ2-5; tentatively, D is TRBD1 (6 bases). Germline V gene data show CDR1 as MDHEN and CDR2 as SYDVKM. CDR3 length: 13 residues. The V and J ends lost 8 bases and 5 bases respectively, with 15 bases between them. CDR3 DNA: TGTGCCAGCCGAGTGGGGGCAGAGGAGACCCAGTACTTC. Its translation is CASRVGAEETQYF.

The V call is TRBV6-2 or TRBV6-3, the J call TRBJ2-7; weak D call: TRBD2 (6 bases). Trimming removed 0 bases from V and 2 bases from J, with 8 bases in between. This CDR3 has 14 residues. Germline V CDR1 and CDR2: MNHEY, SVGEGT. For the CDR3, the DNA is TGTGCCAGCAGTTACTCGCGGGGCCCCTACGAGCAGTACTTC. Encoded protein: CASSYSRGPYEQYF.

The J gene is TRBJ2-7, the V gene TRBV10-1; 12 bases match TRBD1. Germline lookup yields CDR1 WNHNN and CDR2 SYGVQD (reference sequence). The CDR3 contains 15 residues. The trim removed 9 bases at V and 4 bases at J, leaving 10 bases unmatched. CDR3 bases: TGCGCCAGTTCCCGGGACAGGGGGCAGGTTTACGAGCAGTACTTC. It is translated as CASSRDRGQVYEQYF.

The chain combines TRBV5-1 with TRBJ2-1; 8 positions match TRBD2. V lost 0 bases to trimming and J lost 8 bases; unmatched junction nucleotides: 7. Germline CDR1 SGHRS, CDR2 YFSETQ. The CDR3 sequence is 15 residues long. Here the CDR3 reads CASSLVSGSFYEQFF. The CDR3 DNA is TGCGCCAGCAGCTTGGTCAGCGGGAGTTTTTATGAGCAGTTCTTC.

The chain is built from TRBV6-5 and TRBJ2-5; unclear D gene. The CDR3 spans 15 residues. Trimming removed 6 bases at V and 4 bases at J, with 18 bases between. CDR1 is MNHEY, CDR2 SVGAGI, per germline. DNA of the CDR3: TGTGCCAGCAGCCCCCCTTCCGAGGTCGGAGAGACCCAGTACTTC. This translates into CASSPPSEVGETQYF.

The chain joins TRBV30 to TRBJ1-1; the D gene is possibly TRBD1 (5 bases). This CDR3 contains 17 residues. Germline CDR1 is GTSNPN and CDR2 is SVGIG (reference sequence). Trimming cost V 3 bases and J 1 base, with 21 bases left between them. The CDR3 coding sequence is TGTGCCTGGAGGCTAACAGGTCGGGGGTTAACGAACACTGAAGCTTTCTTT. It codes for CAWRLTGRGLTNTEAFF.

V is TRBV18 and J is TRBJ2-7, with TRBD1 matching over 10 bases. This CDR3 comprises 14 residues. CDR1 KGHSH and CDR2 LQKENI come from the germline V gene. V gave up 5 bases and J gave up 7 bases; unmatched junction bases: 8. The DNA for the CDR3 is TGTGCCAGCTCAACCCGGACAGGGGGTGGAGAGCAGTACTTC. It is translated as CASSTRTGGGEQYF.

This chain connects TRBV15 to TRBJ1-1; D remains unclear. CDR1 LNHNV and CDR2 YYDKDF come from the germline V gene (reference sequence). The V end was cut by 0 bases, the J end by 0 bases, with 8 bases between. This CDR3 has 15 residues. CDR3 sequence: CATSRDLGMNTEAFF. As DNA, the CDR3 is TGTGCCACCAGCAGAGATTTGGGCATGAACACTGAAGCTTTCTTT.

Here the CDR3 DNA reads TGTGCCAGCAGTTTCACGAGAGCGATTGAGCAGTTCTTC. Encoded protein: CASSFTRAIEQFF. V gene TRBV12-3 or TRBV12-4 combines with J gene TRBJ2-1; D is uncertain. V lost 3 bases to trimming and J lost 9 bases, with 12 bases between them. There are 13 residues in the CDR3.

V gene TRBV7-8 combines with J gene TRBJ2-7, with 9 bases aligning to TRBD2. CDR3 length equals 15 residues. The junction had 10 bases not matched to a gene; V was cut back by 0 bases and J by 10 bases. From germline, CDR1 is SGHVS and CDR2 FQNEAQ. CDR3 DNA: TGTGCCAGCAGCTTAGCAGGGGTAGGCGGGAGGGCCCAGTACTTC. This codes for CASSLAGVGGRAQYF.

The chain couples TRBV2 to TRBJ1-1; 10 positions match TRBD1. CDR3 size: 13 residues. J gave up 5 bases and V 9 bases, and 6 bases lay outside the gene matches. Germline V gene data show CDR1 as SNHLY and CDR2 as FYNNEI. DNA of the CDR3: TGTGCCAGGAGGAGGACAGGGGGGACTGAAGCTTTCTTT. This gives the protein CARRRTGGTEAFF. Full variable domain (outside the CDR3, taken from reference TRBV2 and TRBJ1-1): EPEVTQTPSHQVTQMGQEVILRCVPISNHLYFYWYRQILGQKVEFLVSFYNNEISEKSEIFDDQFSVERPDGSNFTLKIRSTKLEDSAMYFCARRRTGGTEAFFGQGTRLTVV.

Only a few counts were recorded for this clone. The CDR3 DNA reads as TGTGCCATCGGGCTGTCCTACGAGCAGTACTTC. Translated: CAIGLSYEQYF. This chain connects TRBV10-3 to TRBJ2-7; the D is unclear. CDR1 ENHRY and CDR2 SYGVKD come from the germline V gene. V was trimmed by 8 bases and J by 1 base, leaving 6 bases between them. The CDR3 length is 11 residues.

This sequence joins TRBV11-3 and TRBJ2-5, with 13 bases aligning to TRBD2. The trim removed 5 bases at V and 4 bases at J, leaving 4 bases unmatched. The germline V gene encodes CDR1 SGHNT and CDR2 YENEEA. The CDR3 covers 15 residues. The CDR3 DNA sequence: TGTGCCAGCAGCCAAGGACTAGCGGGAGCAGAGACCCAGTACTTC. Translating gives CASSQGLAGAETQYF. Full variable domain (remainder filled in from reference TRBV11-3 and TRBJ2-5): EAGVVQSPRYKIIEKKQPVAFWCNPISGHNTLYWYLQNLGQGPELLIRYENEEAVDDSQLPKDRFSAERLKGVDSTLKIQPAELGDSAVYLCASSQGLAGAETQYFGPGTRLLVL.

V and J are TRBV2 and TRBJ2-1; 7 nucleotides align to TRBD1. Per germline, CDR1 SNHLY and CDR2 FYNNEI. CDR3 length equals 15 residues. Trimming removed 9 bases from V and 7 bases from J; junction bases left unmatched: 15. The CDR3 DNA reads TGTGCCAGGAGATTTCCGGGACAGCCATTTAATGAGCAGTTCTTC. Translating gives CARRFPGQPFNEQFF.

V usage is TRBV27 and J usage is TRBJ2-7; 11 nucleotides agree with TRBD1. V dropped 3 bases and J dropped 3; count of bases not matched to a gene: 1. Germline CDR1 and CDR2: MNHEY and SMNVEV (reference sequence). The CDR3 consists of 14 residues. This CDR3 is CASSFGTGGYEQYF. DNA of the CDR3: TGTGCCAGCAGTTTTGGGACAGGGGGCTACGAGCAGTACTTC.

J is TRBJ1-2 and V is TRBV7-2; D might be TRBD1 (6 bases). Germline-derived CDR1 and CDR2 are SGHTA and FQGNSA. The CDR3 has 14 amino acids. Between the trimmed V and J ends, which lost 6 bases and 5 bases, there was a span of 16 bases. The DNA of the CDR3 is TGTGCCAGCAGTTCAAACAGGGCTGGTTATGGCTACACCTTC. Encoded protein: CASSSNRAGYGYTF.